There are a few counts of the clone carrying this T cell receptor beta chain. Its antigen remains unidentified. CDR3 length: 17 residues. Trimming removed 4 bases at V and 2 bases at J, with 20 bases between. The germline V gene has CDR1 MNHEY and CDR2 SMNVEV (reference sequence). These data belong to a study of response to subunit inactivated influenza vaccine. Study-level points and caveats: With each seasonal influenza vaccination, the authors suggested, few new T cells are recruited.

TCRdb re-called the RT-PCR reads through MiXCR, storing one row per CDR3 protein. The sample yields 800,000 or so distinct CDR3 sequences, approximately 21% seen once. The sample consisted of PBMCs from blood, taken about 5 days after vaccination. This receptor was identified in a man aged 45 to 65 who received an inactivated influenza vaccine. This chain connects TRBV27 to TRBJ1-1; TRBD1 might be the D (6 bases). The CDR3 coding sequence is TGTGCCAGCAGTTATGGGACATCCGGATATAAAAACACTGAAGCTTTCTTT. This translates into CASSYGTSGYKNTEAFF.